This TCR beta chain was documented in a study of blood T cell repertoires in COVID-19. Study summary: From the United States, Italy and Spain came samples of acute and convalescent COVID-19. PBMCs, B-cell-depleted T cells, or T cells provided the cDNA or gDNA that made up the material.

The method was immunoSEQ multiplex PCR; TCRdb's version includes in-frame clones alone and lacks a portion of them. Of almost 200,000 clones in the sample, around 81% were seen once. The length of the CDR3 is 15 residues. The V and J ends lost 0 bases and 1 base respectively, with 11 bases between them. From germline, CDR1 is SGDLS and CDR2 YYNGEE. This clonotype originated in a man aged 55 to 70 with COVID-19, enrolled during active disease. This chain connects TRBV9 to TRBJ2-7, with a tentative D call TRBD1 (5 bases). The material sequenced was peripheral blood. The CDR3 DNA sequence: TGTGCCAGCAGCGTAGCCCCGACAGTTTCCTACGAGCAGTACTTC. Residues: CASSVAPTVSYEQYF.